This paragraph reports one T cell receptor (beta chain). Its antigen remains unknown. The data stem from a study of cytomegalovirus exposure and HLA in healthy donors. Study context: When 350 to 500 donors were genotyped, roughly 80% of them were found to fall in the Caucasian-associated ancestry cluster. Study conclusions and caveats: As a later analysis revealed, the rate of TCR association differed by HLA locus, with DRB1 most and HLA-C fewest. In an earlier analysis, most TCR beta V segments were productive about 87% or about 30% of the time. It was reported that the classifier diagnosed cytomegalovirus status with high specificity and sensitivity in both the original and validation cohorts.

PCR was performed using 60 Vbeta and 13 Jbeta primers. The data were produced by immunoSEQ multiplex PCR, yet TCRdb's version contains in-frame clones alone and is incomplete. The sample records roughly 100,000 clones, over 70% being singletons. The V gene's germline CDR1 is KGHSH and CDR2 LQKENI. The CDR3 length is 16 residues. V lost 3 bases and J 4 bases, leaving 13 bases between the germline ends. The chain carries TRBV18 and TRBJ2-6; D is perhaps TRBD2 (5 bases). Sequenced input: PBMCs. The clonotype originates from a man aged 25-40 years in good health and CMV-seronegative. In nucleotides, the CDR3 is TGTGCCAGCTCACCCAGCCCAGGCGGGGGGGCCAACGTCCTGACTTTC. Encoded protein: CASSPSPGGGANVLTF.